The T cell receptor (beta chain) described here comes from a study of tumor and adjacent non-tumor tissue in lung cancer. The library came from three nested PCR rounds adapted from ARM-PCR protocols. TCRdb analysed the multiplex PCR reads with MiXCR anew, one entry per CDR3 protein. The sample records roughly 120,000 distinct CDR3 sequences, 75% to 90% being singletons. On this clonotype itself: Its antigen is undetermined. One end of the junction does not line up with germline, which may come from a read error.

This sample's RNA came from whole unsorted tissue. Newly diagnosed lung cancer patients had thoracic surgery in China, August–late 2014, without prior chemotherapy. Findings and limits, study-wide: In normal lung, the top 100 clones were significantly more dominant than in tumor.

Germline CDR1 reads SGHAT; CDR2 reads FQNNGV. The CDR3 runs to 16 residues. The sample taken for sequencing was lung tumor tissue. V is TRBV11-2 and J is TRBJ2-1; tentative D call: TRBD1 (5 bases). This sequence was found in a man aged 70-80 years with non-small cell lung cancer. The CDR3 coding sequence is TGTACCAGCAGCTTAGCCACGGACATGGTGGTCAATGAGCAGTTCTTC. Its translation is CTSSLATDMVVNEQFF.